The 11 T cell receptor beta chains below were found in one sample sequenced in a study of blood T cell repertoires in COVID-19. Clones were read by immunoSEQ multiplex PCR, and TCRdb kept only the in-frame ones, dropping some. The sample has roughly 70,000 clones; around nine tenths are singletons. Specimen: peripheral blood. The source is a woman aged 80 or over with acute or convalescent COVID-19.

This clone was detected only once. J is TRBJ2-1 and V is TRBV4-1; tentatively, D is TRBD2 (5 bases). V dropped 1 base and J dropped 4 bases, with 11 bases sitting between them. The CDR3 contains 15 residues. Germline CDR1 MGHRA, CDR2 YSYEKL. The chain's CDR3 is CASSQGGLRYNEQFF. CDR3 DNA: TGCGCCAGCAGCCAAGGAGGGTTAAGGTACAATGAGCAGTTCTTC.

J is TRBJ1-1 and V is TRBV7-8, with TRBD1 as a possible D gene (5 bases). V lost 1 base and J 13 bases, leaving 13 bases between the germline ends. This CDR3 spans 12 amino acids. Germline V lookup: CDR1 SGHVS, CDR2 FQNEAQ. The CDR3: CASSLVNGGHFF. As DNA, the CDR3 is TGTGCCAGCAGCTTAGTGAATGGTGGACATTTCTTT.

This clone was seen only once. CDR3 protein: CASSSGDWDYGYTF. The CDR3 DNA is TGTGCCAGCAGTTCCGGCGACTGGGACTATGGCTACACCTTC. This chain links TRBV6-5 with TRBJ1-2; D unclear. CDR1 and CDR2 (germline): MNHEY, SVGAGI. There are 14 residues in the CDR3. Trimming cost V 4 bases and J 3 bases, with 12 bases left between them.

This clone turned up a few times. J is TRBJ1-5 and V is TRBV7-8, with D maybe TRBD1 (6 bases). V shed 0 bases and J shed 4 bases, with 7 bases lying between them. The CDR3 has 14 amino acids. Germline V gene data show CDR1 as SGHVS and CDR2 as FQNEAQ. CDR3 sequence: CASSLAQGNQPQHF. The CDR3 DNA follows: TGTGCCAGCAGCTTAGCGCAGGGGAATCAGCCCCAGCATTTT.

The J gene is TRBJ2-1, the V gene TRBV9; maybe TRBD2 (5 bases). The CDR3 sequence is 16 residues long. Deletions cut 6 bases from V and 6 bases from J, with 22 bases between. Germline lookup yields CDR1 SGDLS and CDR2 YYNGEE. Written as DNA, the CDR3 is TGTGCCAGCACCTTCCTTAGTGGCGGGCTGGGCAATGAGCAGTTCTTC. Translated, it gives CASTFLSGGLGNEQFF.

This chain uses TRBV7-2 with TRBJ2-1; 11 nucleotides align to TRBD2. Losses at the gene ends were 1 base for V and 3 bases for J; bases not matched to a gene: 8. The CDR3 has 18 amino acids. The germline gives CDR1 SGHTA, CDR2 FQGNSA. Here the CDR3 reads CASSLVRVAGGIYNEQFF. In DNA, the CDR3 is TGTGCCAGCAGCTTAGTGAGGGTAGCGGGGGGGATCTACAATGAGCAGTTCTTC. Full variable domain (remainder filled in from reference TRBV7-2 and TRBJ2-1): GAGVSQSPSNKVTEKGKDVELRCDPISGHTALYWYRQSLGQGLEFLIYFQGNSAPDKSGLPSDRFSAERTGGSVSTLTIQRTQQEDSAVYLCASSLVRVAGGIYNEQFFGPGTRLTVL.

The chain recombines TRBV28 with TRBJ2-7, with TRBD1 identical over 7 bases. The CDR3 is 15 residues long. The V gene end was trimmed by 4 bases and the J gene end by 2 bases; junction bases not matched to a gene: 8. The V gene's germline CDR1 is MDHEN and CDR2 SYDVKM. The CDR3 nucleotides are TGTGCCAGCAGTTCGTCCATGACAGGGACCTACGAGCAGTACTTC. This sequence encodes CASSSSMTGTYEQYF.

The chain recombines TRBV27 with TRBJ2-1; 10 bases line up with TRBD2. V gave up 5 bases and J gave up 8 bases; unmatched junction bases: 9. This CDR3 is 15 amino acids long. CDR1 and CDR2 (germline): MNHEY, SMNVEV (reference sequence). The CDR3 loop reads CASSLTSGAIYEQFF. CDR3 nucleotide sequence: TGTGCCAGCAGTCTCACTAGCGGGGCTATATATGAGCAGTTCTTC.

V usage is TRBV18 and J usage is TRBJ2-6; 7 bases are a match to TRBD1. The trim removed 4 bases at V and 3 bases at J, leaving 12 bases unmatched. This CDR3 has 18 amino acids. CDR1 KGHSH and CDR2 LQKENI come from the germline V gene. Here the CDR3 DNA reads TGTGCCAGCTCACGCCTTTTACAGGGGTCGGTTGGGGCCAACGTCCTGACTTTC. This codes for CASSRLLQGSVGANVLTF. The full variable domain, its missing parts supplied by reference TRBV18 and TRBJ2-6, is NAGVMQNPRHLVRRRGQEARLRCSPMKGHSHVYWYRQLPEEGLKFMVYLQKENIIDESGMPKERFSAEFPKEGPSILRIQQVVRGDSAAYFCASSRLLQGSVGANVLTFGAGSRLTVL.

J is TRBJ1-1 and V is TRBV30; TRBD1 aligns across 7 bases. The CDR3 is 11 residues long. CDR1 is GTSNPN, CDR2 SVGIG, per germline (reference sequence). V gave up 3 bases and J gave up 11 bases; unmatched junction bases: 6. In DNA, the CDR3 is TGTGCCTGGAGCGGGGACAGAGAGGCTTTCTTT. Protein sequence: CAWSGDREAFF.

The rearrangement joins TRBV28 to TRBJ1-2, with 8 bases aligning to TRBD1. Per germline, CDR1 MDHEN and CDR2 SYDVKM. V gave up 4 bases and J gave up 3 bases; unmatched junction bases: 7. The CDR3 is made up of 15 amino acids. The CDR3 nucleotides are TGTGCCAGCAGTTCCTACGACAGGGGCGACTATGGCTACACCTTC. Translation: CASSSYDRGDYGYTF.